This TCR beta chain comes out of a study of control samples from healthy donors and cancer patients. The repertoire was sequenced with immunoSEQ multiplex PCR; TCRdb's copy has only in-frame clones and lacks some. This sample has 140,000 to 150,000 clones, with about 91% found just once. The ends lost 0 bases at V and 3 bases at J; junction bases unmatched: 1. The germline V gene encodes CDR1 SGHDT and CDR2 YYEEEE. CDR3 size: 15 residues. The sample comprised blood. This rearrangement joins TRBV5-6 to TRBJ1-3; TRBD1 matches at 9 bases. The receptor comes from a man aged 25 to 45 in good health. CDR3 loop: CASSLDRGHGNTIYF. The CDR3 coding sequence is TGTGCCAGCAGCTTGGACAGGGGGCATGGAAACACCATATATTTT.